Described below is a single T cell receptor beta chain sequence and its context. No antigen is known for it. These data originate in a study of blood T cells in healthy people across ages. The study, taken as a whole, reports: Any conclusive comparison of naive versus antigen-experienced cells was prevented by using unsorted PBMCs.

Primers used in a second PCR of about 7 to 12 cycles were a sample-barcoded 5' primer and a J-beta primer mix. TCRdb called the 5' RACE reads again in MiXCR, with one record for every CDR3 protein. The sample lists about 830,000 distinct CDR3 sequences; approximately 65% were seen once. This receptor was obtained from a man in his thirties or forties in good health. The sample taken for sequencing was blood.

CDR3 sequence reads: CASSLELNPWDTQYF. CDR3 nucleotides: TGTGCCAGCAGCTTAGAGCTCAACCCTTGGGATACGCAGTATTTT. This chain uses TRBV7-2 with TRBJ2-3; no firm D call. The CDR3 spans 15 residues. V was cut by 1 base and J by 6 bases, with 14 bases left in between. Germline V gene sequence: CDR1 SGHTA, CDR2 FQGNSA.